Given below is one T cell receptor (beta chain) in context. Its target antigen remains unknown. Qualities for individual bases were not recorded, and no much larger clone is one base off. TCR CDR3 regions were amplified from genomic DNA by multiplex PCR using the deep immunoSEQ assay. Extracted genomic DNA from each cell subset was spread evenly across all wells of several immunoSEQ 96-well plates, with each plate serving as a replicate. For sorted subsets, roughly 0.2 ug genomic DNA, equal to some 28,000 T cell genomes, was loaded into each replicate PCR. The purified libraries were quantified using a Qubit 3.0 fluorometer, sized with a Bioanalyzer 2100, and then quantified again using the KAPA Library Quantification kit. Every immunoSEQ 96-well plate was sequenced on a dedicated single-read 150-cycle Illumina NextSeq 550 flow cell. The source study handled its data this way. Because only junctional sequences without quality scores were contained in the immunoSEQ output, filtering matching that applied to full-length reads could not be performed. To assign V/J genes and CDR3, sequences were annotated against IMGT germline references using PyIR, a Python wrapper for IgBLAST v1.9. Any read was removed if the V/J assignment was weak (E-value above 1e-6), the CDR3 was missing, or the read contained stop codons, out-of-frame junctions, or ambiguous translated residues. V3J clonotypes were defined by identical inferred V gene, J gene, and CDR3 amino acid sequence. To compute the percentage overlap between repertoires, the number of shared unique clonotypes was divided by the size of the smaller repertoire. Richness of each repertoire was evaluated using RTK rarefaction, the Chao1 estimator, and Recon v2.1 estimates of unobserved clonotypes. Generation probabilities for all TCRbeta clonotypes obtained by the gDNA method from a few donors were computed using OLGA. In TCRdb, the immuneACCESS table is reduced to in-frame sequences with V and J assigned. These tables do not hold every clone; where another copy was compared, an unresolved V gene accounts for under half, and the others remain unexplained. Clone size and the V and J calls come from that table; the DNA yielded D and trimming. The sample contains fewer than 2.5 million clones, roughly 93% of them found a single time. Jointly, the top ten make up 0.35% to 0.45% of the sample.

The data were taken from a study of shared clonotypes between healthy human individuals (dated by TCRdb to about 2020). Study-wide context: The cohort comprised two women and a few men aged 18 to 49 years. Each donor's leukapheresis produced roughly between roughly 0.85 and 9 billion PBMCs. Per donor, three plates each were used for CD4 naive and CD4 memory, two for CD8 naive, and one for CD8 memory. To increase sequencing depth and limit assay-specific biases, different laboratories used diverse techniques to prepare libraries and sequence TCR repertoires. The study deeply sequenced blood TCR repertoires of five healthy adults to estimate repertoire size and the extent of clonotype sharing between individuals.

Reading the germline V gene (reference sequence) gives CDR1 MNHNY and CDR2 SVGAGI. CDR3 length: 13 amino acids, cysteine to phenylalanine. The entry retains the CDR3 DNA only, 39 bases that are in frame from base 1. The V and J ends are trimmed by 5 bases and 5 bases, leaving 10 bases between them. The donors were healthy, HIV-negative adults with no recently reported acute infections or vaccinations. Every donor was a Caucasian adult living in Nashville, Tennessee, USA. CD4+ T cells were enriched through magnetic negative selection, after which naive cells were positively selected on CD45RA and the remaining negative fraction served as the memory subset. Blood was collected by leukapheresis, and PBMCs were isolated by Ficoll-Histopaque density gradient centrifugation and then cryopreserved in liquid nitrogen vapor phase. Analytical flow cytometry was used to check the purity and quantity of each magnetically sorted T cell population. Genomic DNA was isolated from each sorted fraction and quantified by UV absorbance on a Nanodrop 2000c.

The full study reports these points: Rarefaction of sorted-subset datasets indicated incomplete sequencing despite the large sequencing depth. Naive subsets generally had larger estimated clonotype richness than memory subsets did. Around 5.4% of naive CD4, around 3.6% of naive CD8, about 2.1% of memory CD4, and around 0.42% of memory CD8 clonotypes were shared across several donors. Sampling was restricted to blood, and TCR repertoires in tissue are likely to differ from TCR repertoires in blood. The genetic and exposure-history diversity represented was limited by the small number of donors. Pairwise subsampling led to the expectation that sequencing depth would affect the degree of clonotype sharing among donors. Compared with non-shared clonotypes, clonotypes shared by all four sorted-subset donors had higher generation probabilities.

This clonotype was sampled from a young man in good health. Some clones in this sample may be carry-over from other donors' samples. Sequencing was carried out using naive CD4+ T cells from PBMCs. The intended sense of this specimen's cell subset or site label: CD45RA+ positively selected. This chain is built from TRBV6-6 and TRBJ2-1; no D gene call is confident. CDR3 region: CASSAPLNNEQFF. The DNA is TGTGCCAGCAGTGCCCCCCTAAACAATGAGCAGTTCTTC.